A single sample gave rise to the 11 T cell receptor beta chains below, sequenced in a study of CD8 T cells in Susac syndrome. An input of roughly 0.45 to 1 ug of RNA was subjected to reverse transcription using random hexamers. In TCRdb, the immunoSEQ multiplex PCR reads were re-called with MiXCR into one record per CDR3 protein. Of about 300,000 distinct CDR3 sequences detected, about 91% appear once; the ten largest clones hold 0.06% to 0.075%. Input material: CD4+ T cells from PBMCs. Receptors originate from a human donor with multiple sclerosis.

This sequence joins TRBV23-1 and TRBJ2-2; a possible D gene is TRBD1 (5 bases). TRBV23-1 is sorted into the ORF group, with uncertain function. The CDR3 covers 18 residues. The V end was cut by 10 bases, the J end by 1 base, with 25 bases between. Here the CDR3 DNA reads TGCGCCACGTTACCATGGGCAGGGCAACGGGTGAACACCGGGGAGCTGTTTTTT. This encodes CATLPWAGQRVNTGELFF.

The chain joins TRBV6-5 to TRBJ1-6; 8 bases are a match to TRBD1. V dropped 0 bases and J dropped 10; count of bases not matched to a gene: 5. The CDR3 runs to 15 residues. Germline loops: CDR1 MNHEY, CDR2 SVGAGI. The CDR3, as DNA: TGTGCCAGCAGTTACTCGGGACAGGCGGGGTCACCCCTCCACTTT. Encoded protein: CASSYSGQAGSPLHF.

V usage is TRBV20-1 and J usage is TRBJ1-1, with no clear D. The CDR3 length is 12 residues. CDR1 and CDR2 from the germline V gene are DFQATT and SNEGSKA (reference sequence). Trimming took off 3 bases at V and 3 bases at J, with 8 bases between the two ends. In DNA, the CDR3 is TGCAGTGCTAGTGGCAGGTACACTGAAGCTTTCTTT. Amino acid sequence: CSASGRYTEAFF.

J is TRBJ1-1 and V is TRBV19; D is perhaps TRBD1 (5 bases). V shed 4 bases and J shed 7 bases, with 13 bases lying between them. Germline CDR1 reads LNHDA; CDR2 reads SQIVND (reference sequence). There are 13 residues in the CDR3. CDR3 region: CASSNLGAGEAFF. CDR3 sequence (DNA): TGTGCCAGTAGTAATTTAGGGGCGGGTGAAGCTTTCTTT.

The chain joins TRBV5-1 to TRBJ1-5; D is unclear. CDR1 and CDR2 from the germline V gene are SGHRS and YFSETQ. CDR3 length: 13 residues. The V and J ends lost 1 base and 5 bases respectively, with 7 bases between them. The CDR3: CASSLWVDQPQHF. The CDR3 coding sequence is TGCGCCAGCAGCTTGTGGGTCGATCAGCCCCAGCATTTT.

The V and J genes are TRBV7-2 and TRBJ1-2, with unresolved D. The CDR3 has 16 amino acids. Trimming left V 1 base short and J 0 bases short, with 12 bases between. Germline CDR1 is SGHTA and CDR2 is FQGNSA. CDR3 bases: TGTGCCAGCAGCTTAGAATGGGCTAGAACTAACTATGGCTACACCTTC. It codes for CASSLEWARTNYGYTF. Full variable domain (remainder filled in from reference TRBV7-2 and TRBJ1-2): GAGVSQSPSNKVTEKGKDVELRCDPISGHTALYWYRQSLGQGLEFLIYFQGNSAPDKSGLPSDRFSAERTGGSVSTLTIQRTQQEDSAVYLCASSLEWARTNYGYTFGSGTRLTVV.

V usage is TRBV15 and J usage is TRBJ1-5, with D possibly being TRBD1 (6 bases). The germline V gene has CDR1 LNHNV and CDR2 YYDKDF (reference sequence). The CDR3 is made up of 15 amino acids. With 3 bases removed from V and 1 base from J, the gap between germline ends came to 10 bases. CDR3 sequence: CATSSPRGSNQPQHF. For the CDR3, the DNA is TGTGCCACCAGCAGTCCAAGGGGGAGCAATCAGCCCCAGCATTTT.

The V call is TRBV20-1, the J call TRBJ1-5; 7 bases are a match to TRBD1. The J segment lost 7 bases and the V segment lost 6 bases, leaving 12 bases of the junction unmatched. The CDR3 sequence is 14 residues long. CDR1 and CDR2 (germline): DFQATT, SNEGSKA (reference sequence). The CDR3 region has the DNA TGCAGTGCCCTCCCGGGACAGCGGGAACAGCCCCAGCATTTT. Protein sequence: CSALPGQREQPQHF.

V gene TRBV11-1 combines with J gene TRBJ1-2; D gene ambiguous. Trimming left V 5 bases short and J 2 bases short, with 12 bases between. Germline V CDR1 and CDR2: SGHAT, FQDESV (reference sequence). This CDR3 comprises 14 residues. The chain's CDR3 is CASSPSDGNYGYTF. In DNA form, the CDR3 reads TGTGCCAGCAGCCCCTCTGACGGGAACTATGGCTACACCTTC.

V usage is TRBV7-9 and J usage is TRBJ2-1; TRBD2 aligns across 7 bases. The CDR3 loop spans 19 amino acids. Per the germline V gene, CDR1 is SEHNR and CDR2 is FQNEAQ (reference sequence). The V gene end was trimmed by 0 bases and the J gene end by 5 bases; junction bases not matched to a gene: 16. The CDR3 here is CASSLARVPLASGHNEQFF. The CDR3 bases are TGTGCCAGCAGCTTAGCTAGGGTGCCGTTGGCTAGCGGCCACAATGAGCAGTTCTTC.

The chain uses TRBV24-1 and TRBJ2-3; TRBD1 aligns across 10 bases. Germline V gene lookup returns CDR1 KGHDR and CDR2 SFDVKD. The V and J ends lost 3 bases and 5 bases, in that order; junction bases with no gene match: 7. The CDR3 length is 16 residues. CDR3 in amino acids: CATSDRGTGAVDTQYF. The CDR3 DNA reads as TGTGCCACCAGTGATCGCGGGACAGGGGCGGTAGATACGCAGTATTTT.